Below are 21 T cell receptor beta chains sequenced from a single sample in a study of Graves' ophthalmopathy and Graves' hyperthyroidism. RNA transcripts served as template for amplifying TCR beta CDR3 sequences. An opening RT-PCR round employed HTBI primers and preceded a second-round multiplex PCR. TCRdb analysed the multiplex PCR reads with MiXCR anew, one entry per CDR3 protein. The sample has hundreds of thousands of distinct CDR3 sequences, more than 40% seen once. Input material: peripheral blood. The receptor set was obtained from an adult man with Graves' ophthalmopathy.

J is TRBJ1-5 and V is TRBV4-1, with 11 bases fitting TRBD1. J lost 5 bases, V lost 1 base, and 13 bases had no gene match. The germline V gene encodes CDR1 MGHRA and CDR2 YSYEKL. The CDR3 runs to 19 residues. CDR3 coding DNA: TGCGCCAGCAGCCAAGTCCTAACCCGGGACAGGGGGTGGTATCAGCCCCAGCATTTT. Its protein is CASSQVLTRDRGWYQPQHF.

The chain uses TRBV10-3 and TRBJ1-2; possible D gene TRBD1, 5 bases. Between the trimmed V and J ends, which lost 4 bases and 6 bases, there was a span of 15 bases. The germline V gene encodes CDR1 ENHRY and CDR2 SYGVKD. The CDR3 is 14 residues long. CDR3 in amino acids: CAISGWQGADGYTF. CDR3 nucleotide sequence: TGTGCCATCAGTGGTTGGCAGGGAGCGGATGGCTACACCTTC.

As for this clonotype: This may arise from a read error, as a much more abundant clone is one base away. The CDR3 DNA sequence: TGTGCCATCAGGTCGATGGGCGAGACCCAGTACTTC. This encodes CAIRSMGETQYF. V usage is TRBV10-3 and J usage is TRBJ2-5; D is undetermined. Germline V gene data show CDR1 as ENHRY and CDR2 as SYGVKD. V lost 6 bases to trimming and J lost 5 bases, with 10 bases between them. The CDR3 is 12 amino acids.

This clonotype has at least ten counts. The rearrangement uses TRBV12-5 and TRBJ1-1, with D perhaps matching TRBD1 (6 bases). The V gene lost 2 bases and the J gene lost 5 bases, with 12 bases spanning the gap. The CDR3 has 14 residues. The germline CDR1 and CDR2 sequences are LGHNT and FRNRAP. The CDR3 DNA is TGTGCTAGTGGTTTGAGGGAACAGGGAACTGAAGCTTTCTTT. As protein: CASGLREQGTEAFF. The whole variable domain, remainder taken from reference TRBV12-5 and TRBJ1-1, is DARVTQTPRHKVTEMGQEVTMRCQPILGHNTVFWYRQTMMQGLELLAYFRNRAPLDDSGMPKDRFSAEMPDATLATLKIQPSEPRDSAVYFCASGLREQGTEAFFGQGTRLTVV.

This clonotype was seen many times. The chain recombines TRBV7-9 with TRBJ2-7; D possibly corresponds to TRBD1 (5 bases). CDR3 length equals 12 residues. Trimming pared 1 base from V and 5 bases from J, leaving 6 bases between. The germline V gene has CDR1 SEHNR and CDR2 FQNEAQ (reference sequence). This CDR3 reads CASSLVGDEQYF. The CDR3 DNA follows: TGTGCCAGCAGCTTAGTAGGGGACGAGCAGTACTTC.

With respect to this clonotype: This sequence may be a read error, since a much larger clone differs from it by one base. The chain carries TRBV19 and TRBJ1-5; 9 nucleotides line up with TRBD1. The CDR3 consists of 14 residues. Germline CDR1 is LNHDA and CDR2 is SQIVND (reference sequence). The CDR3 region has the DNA TGTGCCAGTAGTAAAGGACAGGGGAATCAGCCCCAGCGTTTT. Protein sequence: CASSKGQGNQPQRF.

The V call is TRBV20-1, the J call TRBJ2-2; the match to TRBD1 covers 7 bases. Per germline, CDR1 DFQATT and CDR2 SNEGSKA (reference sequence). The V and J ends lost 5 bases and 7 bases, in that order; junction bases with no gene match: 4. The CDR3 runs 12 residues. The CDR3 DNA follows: TGCAGTGCTCTAGGACAGGTCGGGGAGCTGTTTTTT. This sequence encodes CSALGQVGELFF.

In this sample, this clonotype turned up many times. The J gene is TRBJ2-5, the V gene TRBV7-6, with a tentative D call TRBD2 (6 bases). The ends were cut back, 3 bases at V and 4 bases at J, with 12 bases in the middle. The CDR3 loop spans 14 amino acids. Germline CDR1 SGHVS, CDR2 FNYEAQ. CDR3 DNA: TGTGCCAGCAGCTTTTCGGGAGTGGTAGAGACCCAGTACTTC. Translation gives CASSFSGVVETQYF.

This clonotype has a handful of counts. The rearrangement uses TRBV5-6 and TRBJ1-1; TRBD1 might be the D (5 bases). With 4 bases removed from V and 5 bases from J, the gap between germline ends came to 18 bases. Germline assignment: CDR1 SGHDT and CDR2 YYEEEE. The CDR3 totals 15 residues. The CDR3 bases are TGTGCCAGCAGCCTGGGGGTTGGGAGAGGGACTGAAGCTTTCTTT. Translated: CASSLGVGRGTEAFF.

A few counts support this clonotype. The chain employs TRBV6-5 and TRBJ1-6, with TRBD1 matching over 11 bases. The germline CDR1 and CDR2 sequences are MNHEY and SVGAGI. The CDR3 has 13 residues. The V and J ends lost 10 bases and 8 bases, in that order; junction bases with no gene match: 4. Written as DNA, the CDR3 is TGTGCCACCGGGGACAGGGGGGATTCACCCCTCCACTTT. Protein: CATGDRGDSPLHF.

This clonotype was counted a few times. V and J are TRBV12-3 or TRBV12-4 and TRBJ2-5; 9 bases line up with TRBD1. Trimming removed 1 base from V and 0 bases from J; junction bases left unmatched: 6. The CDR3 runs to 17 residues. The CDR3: CASSLDTGTGYQETQYF. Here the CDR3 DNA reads TGTGCCAGCAGTTTAGATACCGGGACAGGGTACCAAGAGACCCAGTACTTC.

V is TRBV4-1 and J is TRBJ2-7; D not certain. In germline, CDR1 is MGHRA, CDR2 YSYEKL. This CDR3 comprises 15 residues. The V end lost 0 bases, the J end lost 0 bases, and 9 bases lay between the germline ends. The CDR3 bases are TGCGCCAGCAGCCAAGATTTGGAGAGCTCCTACGAGCAGTACTTC. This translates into CASSQDLESSYEQYF.

Here the CDR3 DNA reads TGCAGTGCTATTCCGGGGGTCTCATATGCCCCCCTCCACTTT. Protein: CSAIPGVSYAPLHF. V usage is TRBV20-1 and J usage is TRBJ1-6, with D possibly TRBD1 on 5 matching bases. Germline assignment: CDR1 DFQATT and CDR2 SNEGSKA (reference sequence). The CDR3 sequence is 14 residues long. Trimming shortened V by 4 bases and J by 13 bases, and 20 bases separated the two germline ends.

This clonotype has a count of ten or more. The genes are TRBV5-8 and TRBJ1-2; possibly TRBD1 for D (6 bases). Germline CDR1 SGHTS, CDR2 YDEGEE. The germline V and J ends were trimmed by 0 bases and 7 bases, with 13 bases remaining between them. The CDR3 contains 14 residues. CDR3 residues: CASSLVPGVLGYTF. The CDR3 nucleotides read TGTGCCAGCAGCTTGGTACCAGGGGTACTTGGCTACACCTTC.

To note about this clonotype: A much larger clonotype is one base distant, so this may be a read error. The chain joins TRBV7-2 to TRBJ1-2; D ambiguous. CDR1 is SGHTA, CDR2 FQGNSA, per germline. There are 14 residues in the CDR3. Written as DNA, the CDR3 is TGTGCCAGCAGCAAAGCGGGGAAGACTCAAGGCTGCACCTTC. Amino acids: CASSKAGKTQGCTF. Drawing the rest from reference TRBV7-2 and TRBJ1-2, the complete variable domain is GAGVSQSPSNKVTEKGKDVELRCDPISGHTALYWYRQSLGQGLEFLIYFQGNSAPDKSGLPSDRFSAERTGGSVSTLTIQRTQQEDSAVYLCASSKAGKTQGCTFGSGTRLTVV.

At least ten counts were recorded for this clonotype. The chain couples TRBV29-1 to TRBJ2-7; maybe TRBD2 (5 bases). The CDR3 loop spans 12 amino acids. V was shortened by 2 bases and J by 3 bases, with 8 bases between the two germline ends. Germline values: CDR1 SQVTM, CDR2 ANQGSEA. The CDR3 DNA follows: TGCAGCGTTGAAACGAGGGACTACGAGCAGTACTTC. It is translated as CSVETRDYEQYF.

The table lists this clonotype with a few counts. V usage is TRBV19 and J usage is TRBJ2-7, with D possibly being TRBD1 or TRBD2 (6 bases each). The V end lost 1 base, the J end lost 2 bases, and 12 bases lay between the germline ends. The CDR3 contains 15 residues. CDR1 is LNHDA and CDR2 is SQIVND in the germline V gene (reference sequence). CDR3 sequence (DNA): TGTGCCAGTAGTATAGTAGGGGGGCCTACCTACGAGCAGTACTTC. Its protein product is CASSIVGGPTYEQYF.

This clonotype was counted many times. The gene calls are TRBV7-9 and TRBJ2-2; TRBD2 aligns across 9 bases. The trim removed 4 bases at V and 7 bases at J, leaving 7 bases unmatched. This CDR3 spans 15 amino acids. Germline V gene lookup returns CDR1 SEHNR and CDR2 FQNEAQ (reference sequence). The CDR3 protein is CASSSLAGDVGELFF. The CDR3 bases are TGTGCCAGCAGCTCGTTAGCGGGAGATGTCGGGGAGCTGTTTTTT.

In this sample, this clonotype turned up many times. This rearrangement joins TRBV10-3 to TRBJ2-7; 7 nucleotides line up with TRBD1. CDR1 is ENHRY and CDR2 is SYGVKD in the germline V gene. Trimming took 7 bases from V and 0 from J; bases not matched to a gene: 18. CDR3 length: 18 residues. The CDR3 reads CAIKGATGRDNSSYEQYF. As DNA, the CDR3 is TGTGCCATCAAAGGGGCGACAGGGCGCGACAATTCCTCCTACGAGCAGTACTTC.

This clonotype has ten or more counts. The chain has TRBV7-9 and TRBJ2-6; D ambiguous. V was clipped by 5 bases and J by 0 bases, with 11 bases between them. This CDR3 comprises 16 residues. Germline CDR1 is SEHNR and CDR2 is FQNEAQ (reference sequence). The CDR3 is CASSPDRNSGANVLTF. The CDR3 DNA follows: TGTGCCAGCAGCCCAGACCGTAACTCTGGGGCCAACGTCCTGACTTTC. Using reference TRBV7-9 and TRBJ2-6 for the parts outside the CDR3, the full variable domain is DTGVSQNPRHKITKRGQNVTFRCDPISEHNRLYWYRQTLGQGPEFLTYFQNEAQLEKSRLLSDRFSAERPKGSFSTLEIQRTEQGDSAMYLCASSPDRNSGANVLTFGAGSRLTVL.

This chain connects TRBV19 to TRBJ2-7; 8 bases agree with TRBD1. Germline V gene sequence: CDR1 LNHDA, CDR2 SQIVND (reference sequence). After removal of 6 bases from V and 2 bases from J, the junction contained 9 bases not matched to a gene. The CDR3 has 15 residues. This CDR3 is CASSAGGTGAYEQYF. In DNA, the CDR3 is TGTGCCAGTAGCGCCGGCGGGACAGGCGCCTACGAGCAGTACTTC.